The 8 T cell receptor beta chains presented below share a single source sample, sequenced in a study of cytomegalovirus exposure and HLA in healthy donors. A multiplex PCR was run with 60 Vbeta primers and 13 Jbeta primers. Produced via immunoSEQ multiplex PCR; TCRdb's table is partial and in-frame only. The table shows 150,000 to 200,000 clones, with roughly three quarters occurring only once. The sequenced material came from PBMCs. Every receptor here comes from a middle-aged man in good health and CMV-seropositive.

This clone was counted a few times. The gene calls are TRBV7-6 and TRBJ2-1; 8 bases line up with TRBD2. Germline V gene data show CDR1 as SGHVS and CDR2 as FNYEAQ. Trimming removed 6 bases from V and 6 bases from J; junction bases left unmatched: 10. This CDR3 spans 15 amino acids. The CDR3 DNA reads as TGTGCCAGCAGTATAACAGGACTAGCTAGCAATGAGCAGTTCTTC. It translates to CASSITGLASNEQFF.

The chain couples TRBV7-2 to TRBJ1-5; 12 bases match TRBD1. The CDR3 is made up of 16 amino acids. After removal of 5 bases from V and 3 bases from J, the junction contained 5 bases not matched to a gene. The germline V gene has CDR1 SGHTA and CDR2 FQGNSA. For the CDR3, the DNA is TGTGCCAGCAGCGGCCGGGACAGGGGGCTCAATCAGCCCCAGCATTTT. This gives the protein CASSGRDRGLNQPQHF.

CDR3 sequence (DNA): TGCGCCAGCAGCTTGATCCAGCGGAGCTCCTACGAGCAGTACTTC. It yields the protein CASSLIQRSSYEQYF. The chain employs TRBV5-1 and TRBJ2-7; maybe TRBD2 (5 bases). Deletions cut 1 base from V and 0 bases from J, with 11 bases between. The CDR3 totals 15 residues. Germline values: CDR1 SGHRS, CDR2 YFSETQ.

This chain connects TRBV21-1 to TRBJ2-2; TRBD2, the D gene given by the table, was not confirmed from the DNA. TRBV21-1 represents a pseudogene. The CDR3 extends over 17 amino acids. CDR3 region: CASSKEFGGLNTGELFF. For the CDR3, the DNA is TGTGCCAGCAGCAAAGAATTCGGGGGACTCAACACCGGGGAGCTGTTTTTT.

The CDR3 DNA sequence: TGTGCCAGCAGCTTTCGTGGGGGGGGTCGCGAGCAGTACTTC. Translating gives CASSFRGGGREQYF. The V call is TRBV13, the J call TRBJ2-7; TRBD2 matches 7 bases. V dropped 3 bases and J dropped 6; count of bases not matched to a gene: 8. Germline CDR1 and CDR2: PRHDT and FYEKMQ (reference sequence). The CDR3 covers 14 residues.

About this clone: Other DNA sequences in this specimen translate into the identical CDR3. The chain has TRBV28 and TRBJ1-2; 7 bases are shared with TRBD1. CDR1 and CDR2 (germline): MDHEN, SYDVKM. The V gene end was trimmed by 8 bases and the J gene end by 2 bases; junction bases not matched to a gene: 8. The CDR3 has 14 amino acids. Here the CDR3 DNA reads TGTGCCAGCTCCTCCAGGGGGGTGAACTATGGCTACACCTTC. Its protein is CASSSRGVNYGYTF.

The V and J genes are TRBV19 and TRBJ2-1; 11 bases fit TRBD2. The V gene end was trimmed by 4 bases and the J gene end by 9 bases; junction bases not matched to a gene: 2. Germline loops: CDR1 LNHDA, CDR2 SQIVND (reference sequence). The CDR3 is 13 residues long. The CDR3 spells CASSKLAGVEQFF. The CDR3 DNA reads as TGTGCCAGTAGTAAACTAGCGGGGGTTGAGCAGTTCTTC.

The rearrangement joins TRBV28 to TRBJ2-7; 9 nucleotides match TRBD1. Germline V gene data show CDR1 as MDHEN and CDR2 as SYDVKM. V gave up 6 bases and J gave up 4 bases; unmatched junction bases: 10. CDR3 length: 15 residues. CDR3 sequence (DNA): TGTGCCAGCAGCTCAACAGGGGGCAACGTGTACGAGCAGTACTTC. Protein product: CASSSTGGNVYEQYF.